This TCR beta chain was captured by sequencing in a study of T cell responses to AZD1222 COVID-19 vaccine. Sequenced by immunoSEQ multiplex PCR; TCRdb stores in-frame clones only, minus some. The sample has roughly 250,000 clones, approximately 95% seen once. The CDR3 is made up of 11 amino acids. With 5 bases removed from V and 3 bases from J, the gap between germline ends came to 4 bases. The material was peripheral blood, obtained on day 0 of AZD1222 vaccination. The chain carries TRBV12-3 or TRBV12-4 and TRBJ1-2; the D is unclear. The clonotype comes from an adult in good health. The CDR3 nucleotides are TGTGCCAGCAGTAGGGACTATGGCTACACCTTC. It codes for CASSRDYGYTF.